This is a list of T cell receptor beta chains from one sample in a study of shared clonotypes between healthy human individuals. Clones were sequenced by immunoSEQ multiplex PCR, and TCRdb holds only the in-frame ones, with some missing. Of about 2.2 million clones in the sample, 90% to 95% were seen once. Sequenced input: naive CD8+ T cells from PBMCs. All receptors come from a young man in good health. Some clones in this sample may be carry-over from other donors' samples. Both conserved end residues are part of each CDR3. D genes are given only for firm matches. Clone size is shown for a subset of rows, as once, few, many or a class of expanded clone.

clone size	D gene	V gene	J gene	CDR3 DNA	CDR3 protein
.	TRBD2	TRBV30	TRBJ2-7	TGTGCCTGCTCCGGGGGGGGTCCCTACGAGCAGTACTTC	CACSGGGPYEQYF
.	.	TRBV28	TRBJ1-5	TGTGCCAGCAGTTTTCGTATATCAGGAATTAGCAATCAGCCCCAGCATTTT	CASSFRISGISNQPQHF
.	TRBD2	TRBV5-6	TRBJ2-1	TGTGCCAGCAGCCAGACTAGCGGGAGGGCCGATGAGCAGTTCTTC	CASSQTSGRADEQFF
.	.	TRBV4-1	TRBJ2-3	TGCGCCAGCAGCCAAGCGGGATCCACAGATACGCAGTATTTT	CASSQAGSTDTQYF
once	TRBD2	TRBV6-5	TRBJ2-2	TGTGCCAGCAGGGCCGCGGGAGCGGTCACCGGGGAGCTGTTTTTT	CASRAAGAVTGELFF
once	.	TRBV29-1	TRBJ2-1	TGCAGCGCCGAAGGGGGGGGCTTTGGGAATGAGCAGTTCTTC	CSAEGGGFGNEQFF
.	.	TRBV7-2	TRBJ1-1	TGTGCCAGCAGCTCCTGGGTGGGCACTGAAGCTTTCTTT	CASSSWVGTEAFF
.	.	TRBV28	TRBJ2-5	TGTGCCAGCACCCTGGGGGGGCCTCTGGAGACCCAGTACTTC	CASTLGGPLETQYF
.	.	TRBV27	TRBJ2-2	TGTGCCAGCAGTCTAACGAACACCGGGGAGCTGTTTTTT	CASSLTNTGELFF
.	.	TRBV27	TRBJ2-2	TGTGCCAGCAGACCCCTCCTTAACACCGGGGAGCTGTTTTTT	CASRPLLNTGELFF
once	TRBD2	TRBV28	TRBJ2-1	TGTGCCAGCAGTCAACCTCGGGAGGGCCAAGGTGATGAGCAGTTCTTC	CASSQPREGQGDEQFF
.	TRBD2	TRBV7-9	TRBJ2-5	TGTGCCAGCCGGCCTCCTCCGGGACTAGCGGGTAGGGCGGAGACCCAGTACTTC	CASRPPPGLAGRAETQYF
.	.	TRBV7-7	TRBJ2-2	TGTGCCAGCAGCTTAAGTCTCTCATTCACCGGGGAGCTGTTTTTT	CASSLSLSFTGELFF
once	TRBD1	TRBV10-3	TRBJ1-1	TGTGCCATCCAGGGTGGGGACAGGGGACTGAACACTGAAGCTTTCTTT	CAIQGGDRGLNTEAFF
.	.	TRBV28	TRBJ2-1	TGTGCCAGCAGTTTAGGGGGTGGGGAGCAGTTCTTC	CASSLGGGEQFF
.	.	TRBV28	TRBJ2-2	TGTGCCAGCAGGAGGGATTTCGGCACCGGGGAGCTGTTTTTT	CASRRDFGTGELFF
.	TRBD2	TRBV7-2	TRBJ2-1	TGTGCCACCGAAACTAGCGGGACCTACAATGAGCAGTTCTTC	CATETSGTYNEQFF
.	.	TRBV28	TRBJ2-1	TGTGCCAGCAGTTTAGTAGGGGAAGGGACGGACAATGAGCAGTTCTTC	CASSLVGEGTDNEQFF
.	.	TRBV19	TRBJ2-2	TGTGCCAGTAGTATAACCCGGGAAGCCGGGGAGCTGTTTTTT	CASSITREAGELFF